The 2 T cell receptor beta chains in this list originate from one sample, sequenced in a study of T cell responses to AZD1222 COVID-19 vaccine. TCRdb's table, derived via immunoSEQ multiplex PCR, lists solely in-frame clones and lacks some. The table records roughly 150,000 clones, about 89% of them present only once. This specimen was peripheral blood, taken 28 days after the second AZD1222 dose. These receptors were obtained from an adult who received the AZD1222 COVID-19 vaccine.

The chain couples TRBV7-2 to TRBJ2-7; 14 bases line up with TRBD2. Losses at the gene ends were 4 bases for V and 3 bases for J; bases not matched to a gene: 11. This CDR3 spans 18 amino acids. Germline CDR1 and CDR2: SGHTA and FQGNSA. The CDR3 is CASSSPGGLAGGRYEQYF. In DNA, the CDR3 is TGTGCCAGCAGCTCACCCGGCGGACTAGCGGGAGGTCGCTACGAGCAGTACTTC. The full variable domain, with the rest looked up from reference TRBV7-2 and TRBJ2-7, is GAGVSQSPSNKVTEKGKDVELRCDPISGHTALYWYRQSLGQGLEFLIYFQGNSAPDKSGLPSDRFSAERTGGSVSTLTIQRTQQEDSAVYLCASSSPGGLAGGRYEQYFGPGTRLTVT.

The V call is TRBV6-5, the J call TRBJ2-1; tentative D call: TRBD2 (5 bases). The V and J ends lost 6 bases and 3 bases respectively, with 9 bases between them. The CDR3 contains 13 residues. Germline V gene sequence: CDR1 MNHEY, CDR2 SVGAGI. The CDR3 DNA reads TGTGCCAGCAGACTCGGACTCTACAATGAGCAGTTCTTC. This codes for CASRLGLYNEQFF.